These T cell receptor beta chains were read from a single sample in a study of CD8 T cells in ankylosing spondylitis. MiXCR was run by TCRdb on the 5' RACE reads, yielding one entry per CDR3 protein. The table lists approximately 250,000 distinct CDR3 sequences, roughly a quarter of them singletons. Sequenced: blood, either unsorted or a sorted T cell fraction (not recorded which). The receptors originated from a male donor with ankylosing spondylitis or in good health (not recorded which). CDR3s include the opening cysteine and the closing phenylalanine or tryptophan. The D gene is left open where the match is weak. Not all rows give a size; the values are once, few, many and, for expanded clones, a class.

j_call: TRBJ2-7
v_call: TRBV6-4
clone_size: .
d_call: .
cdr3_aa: CASSDLQNRPYEQYF
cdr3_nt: TGTGCCAGCAGTGACTTACAGAATCGACCCTACGAGCAGTACTTC

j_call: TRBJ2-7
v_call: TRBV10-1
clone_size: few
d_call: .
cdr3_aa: CARTTRGHEQYF
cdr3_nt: TGCGCCAGGACAACCCGGGGCCACGAGCAGTACTTC

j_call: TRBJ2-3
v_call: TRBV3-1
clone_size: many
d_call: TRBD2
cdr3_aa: CASSQDRRTSGRDTQYF
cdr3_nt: TGTGCCAGCAGCCAAGATAGGAGGACTAGCGGCCGCGATACGCAGTATTTT

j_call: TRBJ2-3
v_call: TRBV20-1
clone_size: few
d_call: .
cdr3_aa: CSGESADSDTQYF
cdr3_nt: TGCAGTGGGGAGAGCGCCGACTCAGATACGCAGTATTTT

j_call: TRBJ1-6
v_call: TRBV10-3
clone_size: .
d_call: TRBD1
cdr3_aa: CAIRESGTALHF
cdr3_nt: TGTGCCATCAGGGAGAGTGGGACAGCCCTCCACTTT

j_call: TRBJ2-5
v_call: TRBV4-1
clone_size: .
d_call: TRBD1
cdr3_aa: CASSHSGQGQQETQYF
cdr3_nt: TGCGCCAGCAGCCATTCGGGACAGGGACAACAAGAGACCCAGTACTTC

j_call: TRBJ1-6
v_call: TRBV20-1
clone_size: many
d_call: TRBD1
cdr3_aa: CSAGDSTFYNSPLHF
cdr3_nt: TGCAGTGCCGGGGACAGCACCTTCTATAATTCACCCCTCCACTTT

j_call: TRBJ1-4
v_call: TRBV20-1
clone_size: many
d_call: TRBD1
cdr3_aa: CSARVSGGVEKLFF
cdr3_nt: TGCAGTGCTAGGGTCTCAGGGGGCGTCGAAAAACTGTTTTTT

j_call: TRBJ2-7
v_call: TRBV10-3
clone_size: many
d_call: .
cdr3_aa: CAISDPRLPRRYF
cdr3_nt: TGTGCCATCAGTGATCCCAGACTCCCGAGGCGGTACTTC

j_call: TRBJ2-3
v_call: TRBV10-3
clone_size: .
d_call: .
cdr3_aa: CAISESLAPDTQYF
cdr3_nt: TGTGCCATCAGTGAGTCGCTAGCCCCAGATACGCAGTATTTT

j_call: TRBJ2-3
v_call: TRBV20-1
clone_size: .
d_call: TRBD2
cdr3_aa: CSARDLPERGVHTQYF
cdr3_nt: TGCAGTGCTAGAGATCTCCCGGAGCGGGGGGTACATACGCAGTATTTT

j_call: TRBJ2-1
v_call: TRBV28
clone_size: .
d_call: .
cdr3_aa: CASAARSRQGNEQFF
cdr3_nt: TGTGCCAGCGCCGCCCGGAGCCGCCAGGGCAATGAGCAGTTCTTC

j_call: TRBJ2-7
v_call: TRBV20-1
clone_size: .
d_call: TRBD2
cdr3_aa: CSARGRGGAPYEQYF
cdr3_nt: TGCAGTGCTAGAGGCCGCGGGGGAGCCCCCTACGAGCAGTACTTC

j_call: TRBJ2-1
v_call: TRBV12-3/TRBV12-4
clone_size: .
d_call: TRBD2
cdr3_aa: CASSLILAGTVGQFF
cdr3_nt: TGTGCCAGCAGTTTAATATTAGCGGGCACGGTGGGGCAGTTCTTC

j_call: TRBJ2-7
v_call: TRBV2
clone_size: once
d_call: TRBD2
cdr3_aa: CAFSPGLAGGLTSYEQYF
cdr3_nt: TGTGCCTTCAGTCCGGGACTAGCGGGGGGGCTTACTTCTTACGAGCAGTACTTC

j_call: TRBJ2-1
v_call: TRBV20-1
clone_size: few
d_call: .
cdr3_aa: CSARWTNHNEQFF
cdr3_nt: TGCAGTGCTAGATGGACTAACCACAATGAGCAGTTCTTC

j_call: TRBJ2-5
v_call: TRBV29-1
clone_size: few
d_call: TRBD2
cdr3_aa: CSVKGLAGGTQYF
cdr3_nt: TGCAGCGTTAAAGGACTAGCGGGGGGGACCCAGTACTTC

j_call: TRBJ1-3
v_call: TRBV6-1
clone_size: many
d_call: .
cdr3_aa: CASSPSWGPGNTIYF
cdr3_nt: TGTGCCAGCAGTCCGTCGTGGGGGCCTGGAAACACCATATATTTT

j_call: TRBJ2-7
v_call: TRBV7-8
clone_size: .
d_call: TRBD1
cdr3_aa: CASSLAGQGREQYF
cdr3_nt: TGTGCCAGCAGCTTAGCCGGACAGGGAAGGGAGCAGTACTTC

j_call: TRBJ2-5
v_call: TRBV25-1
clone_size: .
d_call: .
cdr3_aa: CASSEPRGTETQYF
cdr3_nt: TGTGCCAGCAGTGAACCGCGGGGAACAGAGACCCAGTACTTC

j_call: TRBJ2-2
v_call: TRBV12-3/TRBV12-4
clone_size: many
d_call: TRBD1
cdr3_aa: CASSIQGPQTTGELFF
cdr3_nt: TGTGCCAGCAGTATACAGGGGCCCCAAACTACCGGGGAGCTGTTTTTT

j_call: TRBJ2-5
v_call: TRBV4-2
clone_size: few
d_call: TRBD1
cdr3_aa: CASSQDPGNRDSPYF
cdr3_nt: TGTGCCAGCAGCCAAGATCCCGGGAACCGGGACAGTCCGTACTTC

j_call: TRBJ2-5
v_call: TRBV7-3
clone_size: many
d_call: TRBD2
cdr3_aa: CASSLTGPAGGAKTQYF
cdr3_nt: TGTGCCAGCAGCTTAACGGGGCCAGCGGGGGGGGCGAAGACCCAGTACTTC

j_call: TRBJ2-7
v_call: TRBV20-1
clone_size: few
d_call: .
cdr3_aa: CSARDRRGHDEQYF
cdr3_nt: TGCAGTGCTAGAGATCGGCGAGGGCACGACGAGCAGTACTTC

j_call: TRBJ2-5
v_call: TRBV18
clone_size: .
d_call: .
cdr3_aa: CASSPLELETQYF
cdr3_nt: TGTGCCAGCTCACCCCTGGAATTGGAGACCCAGTACTTC

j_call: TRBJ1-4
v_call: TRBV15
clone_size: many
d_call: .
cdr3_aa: CATSQKDGSNEKLFF
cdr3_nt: TGTGCCACCAGCCAAAAAGACGGTTCTAATGAAAAACTGTTTTTT

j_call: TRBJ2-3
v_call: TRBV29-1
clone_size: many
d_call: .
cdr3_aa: CSVDGRSTDTQYF
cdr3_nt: TGCAGCGTTGACGGCAGAAGCACAGATACGCAGTATTTT

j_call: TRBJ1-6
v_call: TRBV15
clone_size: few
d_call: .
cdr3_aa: CATSSSDGNNSPLHF
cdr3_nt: TGTGCCACCAGCAGTTCGGACGGCAATAATTCACCCCTCCACTTT

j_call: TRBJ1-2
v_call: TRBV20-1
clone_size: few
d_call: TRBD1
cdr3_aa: CSASPGTAYGYTF
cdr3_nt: TGCAGTGCCAGTCCCGGGACAGCCTATGGCTACACCTTC

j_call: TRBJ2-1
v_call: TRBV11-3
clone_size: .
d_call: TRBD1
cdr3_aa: CASSHDRGSYNEQFF
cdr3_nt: TGTGCCAGCAGCCATGACAGGGGTTCCTACAATGAGCAGTTCTTC

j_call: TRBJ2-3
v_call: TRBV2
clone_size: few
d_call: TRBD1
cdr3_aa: CASSGTGKADTQYF
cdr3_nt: TGTGCCAGCAGTGGGACAGGGAAGGCAGATACGCAGTATTTT